Below, one T cell receptor beta chain is given with its context. The antigen is not known. There were TCR beta CDR3 regions amplified from RNA transcripts. During a first-round RT-PCR of the TCR CDR3, the HTBI primer set was used. TCRdb re-called the multiplex PCR reads through MiXCR, storing one row per CDR3 protein. This table has a few hundred thousand distinct CDR3 sequences, 46% appearing once. Graves' hyperthyroidism was deemed stable absent ophthalmopathy progression within 18 months. The hyperthyroidism patients had all been newly diagnosed, and their disease duration was under 2 months. Their ages ranged from 18 to 65 years. The data belong to a study of T cells in Graves' hyperthyroidism and ophthalmopathy. Study-wide findings and caveats: Among thyroid clonotypes expanded above 0.001, most also appeared in blood. In simple terms, a model built on 13 V-J features told ophthalmopathy apart from stable hyperthyroidism.

CDR1 DFQATT and CDR2 SNEGSKA come from the germline V gene (reference sequence). V gave up 4 bases and J gave up 3 bases; unmatched junction bases: 3. This CDR3 contains 13 residues. V is TRBV20-1 and J is TRBJ2-3, with 8 bases aligning to TRBD2. The sequenced sample was peripheral blood or thyroid tissue (not recorded which). This clonotype was obtained from a woman younger than 30 with Graves' hyperthyroidism. The CDR3 region is CSAISGKTDTQYF. The CDR3 DNA reads as TGCAGTGCTATTAGCGGGAAAACAGATACGCAGTATTTT.